The sequence of this T cell receptor beta chain was determined in a study of CD8 T cells in Susac syndrome. The RNA, about 0.45 to 1 ug, was put through reverse transcription using random hexamers. TCRdb re-called the immunoSEQ multiplex PCR reads through MiXCR, storing one row per CDR3 protein. There are around 99,000 distinct CDR3 sequences in the sample; about 96% occur only once, and approximately 0.093% lies in the top ten. This clonotype was observed once. V lost 0 bases to trimming and J lost 1 base; unmatched junction nucleotides: 14. Looked up from germline, CDR1 is DFQATT and CDR2 is SNEGSKA (reference sequence). This CDR3 region has 18 residues.

The chain has TRBV20-1 and TRBJ2-7, with 8 bases fitting TRBD2. This clonotype was obtained from a human donor in good health. The material sequenced was CD4+ T cells from PBMCs. The CDR3 reads CSARDLLAGSSRSYEQYF. CDR3 bases: TGCAGTGCTAGAGACCTTCTAGCGGGTTCGTCACGTTCCTACGAGCAGTACTTC.